This TCR beta chain was observed in a study of response to subunit inactivated influenza vaccine. TCRdb independently ran MiXCR on the RT-PCR reads; one entry per CDR3 protein. The sample lists approximately 520,000 distinct CDR3 sequences; about 15% were seen once. This clonotype was picked up many times. The V gene's germline CDR1 is LGHNA and CDR2 YSLEER. V trimming: 1 base; J trimming: 3 bases; junction bases outside the gene matches: 6. This CDR3 is 16 amino acids long. The source material was CD4+ T cells sorted from PBMCs, sampled less than 25 months after vaccination. The rearrangement links TRBV4-3 to TRBJ2-3, with 8 bases aligning to TRBD2. The sequence was collected from a man aged 50 to 75 who received an inactivated influenza vaccine. CDR3 coding DNA: TGCGCCAGCAGCCAAGTGGCGGGGGGATGGACAGATACGCAGTATTTT. Its protein is CASSQVAGGWTDTQYF.